What follows are 13 T cell receptor beta chains derived from one specimen sequenced in a study of T cells in Graves' hyperthyroidism and ophthalmopathy. The investigators amplified TCR beta CDR3 regions from RNA transcripts. The TCR CDR3 was amplified in a first-round RT-PCR using the HTBI primer set. TCRdb independently ran MiXCR on the multiplex PCR reads; one entry per CDR3 protein. The sample holds a few hundred thousand distinct CDR3 sequences, about 15% seen once. Sequenced input: blood. All receptors come from a woman aged 25 to 39 with Graves' hyperthyroidism.

The rearrangement links TRBV7-9 to TRBJ2-7, with D maybe TRBD1 (6 bases). From germline, CDR1 is SEHNR and CDR2 FQNEAQ (reference sequence). The CDR3 is 14 amino acids. V lost 5 bases and J 6 bases, leaving 17 bases between the germline ends. CDR3 region: CASSPRQAVGEQYF. In DNA, the CDR3 is TGTGCCAGCAGCCCCAGACAGGCGGTGGGCGAGCAGTACTTC. Full variable domain (rest looked up from reference TRBV7-9 and TRBJ2-7): DTGVSQNPRHKITKRGQNVTFRCDPISEHNRLYWYRQTLGQGPEFLTYFQNEAQLEKSRLLSDRFSAERPKGSFSTLEIQRTEQGDSAMYLCASSPRQAVGEQYFGPGTRLTVT.

CDR3 nucleotide sequence: TGTGCCAGCAGCTTTCGGGTGGGTACCCAAGAGACCCAGTACTTC. This encodes CASSFRVGTQETQYF. This chain links TRBV12-3 or TRBV12-4 with TRBJ2-5; no clear D. The CDR3 is 15 amino acids. Trimming pared 6 bases from V and 1 base from J, leaving 15 bases between.

The chain carries TRBV19 and TRBJ2-1; 13 bases fit TRBD2. Germline loops: CDR1 LNHDA, CDR2 SQIVND (reference sequence). The CDR3 has 18 amino acids. Trimming removed 6 bases from V and 8 bases from J; junction bases left unmatched: 16. The CDR3 region has the DNA TGTGCCAGTAGAGAGGGACTAGCGGGACCTGATGCCTTTGATGAGCAGTTCTTC. This gives the protein CASREGLAGPDAFDEQFF.

This clonotype was found many times. This rearrangement joins TRBV7-2 to TRBJ1-5; the D gene is possibly TRBD1 (5 bases). Germline-derived CDR1 and CDR2 are SGHTA and FQGNSA. The CDR3 runs 16 residues. The V end was cut by 4 bases, the J end by 7 bases, with 20 bases between. CDR3 coding DNA: TGTGCCAGCAGCTACCTTCCTCCAGGGATGGGACAGCCCCAGCATTTT. As protein: CASSYLPPGMGQPQHF. Complete variable domain (other parts from reference TRBV7-2 and TRBJ1-5): GAGVSQSPSNKVTEKGKDVELRCDPISGHTALYWYRQSLGQGLEFLIYFQGNSAPDKSGLPSDRFSAERTGGSVSTLTIQRTQQEDSAVYLCASSYLPPGMGQPQHFGDGTRLSIL.

This clonotype was seen repeatedly, ten times or more. The chain uses TRBV12-3 or TRBV12-4 and TRBJ2-7; TRBD2 aligns across 7 bases. V was pared by 6 bases and J by 2 bases, with 7 bases of the junction left unmatched. The CDR3 is made up of 14 amino acids. CDR3 region: CASSPTSAAYEQYF. CDR3 DNA sequence: TGTGCCAGCAGCCCAACTAGCGCAGCCTACGAGCAGTACTTC.

Ten or more counts support this clonotype. The chain employs TRBV20-1 and TRBJ2-7; 7 positions match TRBD2. The V gene's germline CDR1 is DFQATT and CDR2 SNEGSKA (reference sequence). The CDR3 runs to 14 residues. V trimming: 5 bases; J trimming: 0 bases; junction bases outside the gene matches: 7. The chain's CDR3 is CSAGAGSSSYEQYF. CDR3 bases: TGCAGTGCTGGAGCGGGATCGAGCTCCTACGAGCAGTACTTC.

This clonotype was seen at least ten times. This chain uses TRBV5-1 with TRBJ2-3; TRBD1 matches at 7 bases. The CDR3 sequence is 15 residues long. Germline V gene lookup returns CDR1 SGHRS and CDR2 YFSETQ. The trim removed 4 bases at V and 4 bases at J, leaving 9 bases unmatched. The CDR3: CASSPDGTVSDTQYF. The CDR3 nucleotides read TGCGCCAGCAGCCCGGACGGGACAGTATCAGATACGCAGTATTTT. Together with reference TRBV5-1 and TRBJ2-3, the CDR3 gives the full variable domain: KAGVTQTPRYLIKTRGQQVTLSCSPISGHRSVSWYQQTPGQGLQFLFEYFSETQRNKGNFPGRFSGRQFSNSRSEMNVSTLELGDSALYLCASSPDGTVSDTQYFGPGTRLTVL.

The table lists this clonotype with a few counts. The chain employs TRBV6-5 and TRBJ2-3; D is perhaps TRBD1 (7 bases). The CDR3 runs to 19 residues. Germline CDR1 is MNHEY and CDR2 is SVGAGI. V gave up 0 bases and J gave up 0 bases, with 19 bases separating them. The CDR3 DNA reads as TGTGCCAGCAGTTACTCGGGGGACAGAAAAGGGACTAGCACAGATACGCAGTATTTT. Translated: CASSYSGDRKGTSTDTQYF.

This rearrangement joins TRBV27 to TRBJ2-3, with D unresolved. With 7 bases removed from V and 2 bases from J, the gap between germline ends came to 16 bases. The CDR3 runs to 15 residues. Germline values: CDR1 MNHEY, CDR2 SMNVEV (reference sequence). The CDR3 DNA sequence: TGTGCCAGCAAATATGAAGCAACCGTCACAGATACGCAGTATTTT. Amino acids: CASKYEATVTDTQYF.

This chain links TRBV5-1 with TRBJ2-3; D might be TRBD1 (5 bases). Germline CDR1 reads SGHRS; CDR2 reads YFSETQ. Trimming removed 5 bases at V and 2 bases at J, with 12 bases between. This CDR3 has 14 amino acids. CDR3 in amino acids: CASRLSGATDTQYF. Here the CDR3 DNA reads TGCGCCAGCAGACTGAGTGGGGCCACAGATACGCAGTATTTT.

The chain employs TRBV18 and TRBJ2-5; tentatively, D is TRBD2 (6 bases). Germline CDR1 and CDR2: KGHSH and LQKENI. V lost 2 bases and J lost 5, with 15 bases in between. The CDR3 is 15 residues long. CDR3: CASSPFLGREETQYF. The CDR3 nucleotides are TGTGCCAGCTCACCATTCCTCGGGAGAGAGGAGACCCAGTACTTC.

This clonotype was counted ten times or more. The J gene is TRBJ2-3, the V gene TRBV7-6, with 10 bases that match TRBD2. Trimming at V came to 5 bases and at J to 2 bases, leaving 4 bases not matched to a gene. CDR3 length equals 15 residues. The germline V gene encodes CDR1 SGHVS and CDR2 FNYEAQ. The CDR3 spells CASSQGLANTDTQYF. The CDR3 coding sequence is TGTGCCAGCAGCCAGGGACTAGCGAACACAGATACGCAGTATTTT.

The V gene is TRBV4-1, the J gene TRBJ1-1; the D gene is possibly TRBD1 (5 bases). The CDR3 sequence is 15 residues long. CDR1 is MGHRA, CDR2 YSYEKL, per germline. V was pared by 1 base and J by 5 bases, with 14 bases between. This chain's CDR3 is CASSQVGRARTEAFF. CDR3 nucleotide sequence: TGCGCCAGCAGCCAAGTGGGCAGGGCGCGTACTGAAGCTTTCTTT.